This T cell receptor (beta chain) was obtained from a study of sequential checkpoint blockade in melanoma. Across the whole study: TCRβ was sequenced from DNA of about a hundred pretreatment tumors. More than 20 patients had tumor biopsies before treatment and at week 13. The study, taken as a whole, reports: In arm A, pretreatment tumor clonality was associated with response.

V lost 3 bases and J lost 5; bases outside the gene matches: 6. The germline V gene has CDR1 SGHRS and CDR2 YFSETQ. CDR3 length: 16 residues. Concerning this clone: Antigen unknown.

Clones were read by immunoSEQ multiplex PCR, and TCRdb kept only the in-frame ones, dropping some. The table records about 12,000 clones, 20% to 30% of them present only once. The treatment denotes: randomized to nivolumab then ipilimumab (arm A) or the reverse (arm B). The sequences come from tumor tissue (inferred from file names), collected from a patient given nivolumab and ipilimumab in sequence. The clonotype was recovered from a human donor with melanoma. The chain combines TRBV5-1 with TRBJ2-5; 14 bases fit TRBD2. The CDR3 DNA follows: TGCGCCAGCAGCTCGGGGACTAGCGGGGGATTGGAGACCCAGTACTTC. It codes for CASSSGTSGGLETQYF.